This TCR beta chain stems from a study of OX40 agonist ivuxolimab in advanced cancers. The wider study: At 82.7% male, the cohort had a mean age of 60 years, ranging from roughly 23 to 80.

Deletions cut 4 bases from V and 3 bases from J, with 23 bases between. The CDR3 length is 18 residues. In germline, CDR1 is SGHRS, CDR2 YFSETQ. Sequenced by immunoSEQ multiplex PCR; TCRdb stores in-frame clones only, minus some. This sample has tens of thousands of clones, with around 89% found just once. A remark on this clone: Its antigen is still unknown.

Whole-study results and caveats: On average, a greater number of expanded clones characterised CD8+ T cells relative to CD4+.

The gene calls are TRBV5-1 and TRBJ2-4; tentative D call: TRBD1 (6 bases). Sequencing used CD4+ or CD8+ T cells sorted from blood, obtained in a trial of the OX40 agonist ivuxolimab. This TCR derives from an adult with an advanced solid tumor such as melanoma, head and neck, liver or kidney cancer. The DNA of the CDR3 is TGCGCCAGCAGCACCCACCGGGACAATCCTTTAGACAAAAACATTCAGTACTTC. This gives the protein CASSTHRDNPLDKNIQYF.